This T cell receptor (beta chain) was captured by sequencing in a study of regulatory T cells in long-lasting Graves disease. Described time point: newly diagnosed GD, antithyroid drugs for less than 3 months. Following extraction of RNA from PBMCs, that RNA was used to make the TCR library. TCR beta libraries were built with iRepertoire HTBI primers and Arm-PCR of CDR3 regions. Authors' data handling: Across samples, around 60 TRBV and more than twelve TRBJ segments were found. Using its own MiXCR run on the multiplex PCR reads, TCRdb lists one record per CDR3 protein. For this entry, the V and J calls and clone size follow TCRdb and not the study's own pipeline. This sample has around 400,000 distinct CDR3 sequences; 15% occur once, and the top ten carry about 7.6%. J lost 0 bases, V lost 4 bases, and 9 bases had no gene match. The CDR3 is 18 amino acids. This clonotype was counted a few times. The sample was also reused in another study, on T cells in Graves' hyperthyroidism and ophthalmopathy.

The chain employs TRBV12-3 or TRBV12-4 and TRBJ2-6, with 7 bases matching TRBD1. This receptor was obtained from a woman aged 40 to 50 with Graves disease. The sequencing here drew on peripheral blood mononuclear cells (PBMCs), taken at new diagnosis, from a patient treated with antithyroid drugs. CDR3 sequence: CASSSLGTESSGANVLTF. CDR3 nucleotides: TGTGCCAGCAGTTCCCTCGGGACAGAGAGCTCTGGGGCCAACGTCCTGACTTTC.